This T cell receptor (beta chain) was sequenced for a study of blood T cells in healthy people across ages. Caucasian, healthy and from Russia, the donors were aged between about 6 and 90. A second about 7 to 12 cycle PCR used barcoded and J-beta primers. A template-switch adaptor with 12 random nucleotides tagged each cDNA molecule. TCRdb re-called the 5' RACE reads through MiXCR, storing one row per CDR3 protein. The sample contains some 1,500,000 distinct CDR3 sequences, under 55% of which appear only once. V was shortened by 7 bases and J by 2 bases, with 18 bases between the two germline ends. The germline V gene encodes CDR1 SNHLY and CDR2 FYNNEI. This CDR3 region has 15 residues.

The sequencing input was blood. The receptor's source is a woman between 18 and 29 years old in good health. V gene TRBV2 combines with J gene TRBJ2-7; either TRBD1 or TRBD2 may fit D (5 bases each). The CDR3 here is CASKANRDRPYEQYF. CDR3 DNA sequence: TGTGCCAGCAAAGCCAACCGGGACCGCCCCTACGAGCAGTACTTC.